The clone carrying this TCR beta chain came up many times. Its matching antigen is unknown. This sample was taken from a study of T-cell reconstitution after alpha-beta-depleted transplantation in children. General study results and limits: Alpha-beta T cells about two months after transplant reportedly derived from several hundred expanded graft clones. Certain patients had high TCRbeta diversity at day 60, and it came from recipient T cells and thymic progenitors that survived. It was newly produced T cells that mostly accounted for T-cell counts and diversity one year after transplant.

Unmatched junction bases numbered 4, after V lost 6 bases and J lost 4 bases. The CDR3 covers 13 residues. The germline gives CDR1 MNHEY, CDR2 SMNVEV (reference sequence). Preparation of the TCRbeta library was carried out with unique molecular identifiers. TCRdb reprocessed the PCR reads via MiXCR and lists one record per CDR3 protein. The sample lists around 960,000 distinct CDR3 sequences, 25% to 35% occurring once. The rearrangement joins TRBV27 to TRBJ2-7; 9 bases fit TRBD2. The sequence derives from a boy younger than two who had a stem cell transplant for SCID, so the T cells may come from the graft donor. The input for sequencing was PBMCs, mostly from graft donor cells, taken 360 days after TCRalphabeta/CD19-depleted stem cell transplant. The CDR3 bases are TGTGCCAGCAGCTTGCTAGCGGGGTACGAGCAGTACTTC. Translated, it gives CASSLLAGYEQYF.